These 8 T cell receptor beta chains share one sample of origin, sequenced in a study of blood T cell repertoires in COVID-19. Here immunoSEQ multiplex PCR was the method, and the copy in TCRdb shows in-frame clones only, minus some. The sample lists around 480,000 clones; about nine tenths were seen once. The specimen was PBMCs or T cells enriched from blood (not recorded which). The receptors were sampled from a young woman who had recovered from COVID-19.

The rearrangement uses TRBV10-3 and TRBJ1-4; D gene uncertain. The V end lost 4 bases, the J end lost 8 bases, and 5 bases lay between the germline ends. Germline V gene lookup returns CDR1 ENHRY and CDR2 SYGVKD. The CDR3 totals 11 residues. CDR3 bases: TGTGCCATCAGTGCGGGGGAAAAACTGTTTTTT. This translates into CAISAGEKLFF.

This sequence joins TRBV4-2 and TRBJ2-7, with TRBD2 as a possible D gene (7 bases). V lost 0 bases to trimming and J lost 0 bases, with 18 bases between them. CDR1 and CDR2 (germline): LGHNA, YNFKEQ. The CDR3 runs to 18 residues. For the CDR3, the DNA is TGTGCCAGCAGCCAAGATCGTCCAAGGGGGGGGAGCTCCTACGAGCAGTACTTC. Translating gives CASSQDRPRGGSSYEQYF.

Only one count was recorded for this clone. The rearrangement joins TRBV2 to TRBJ1-1; D unclear. The CDR3 spans 14 residues. The V and J ends lost 6 bases and 0 bases respectively, with 11 bases between them. Per the germline V gene, CDR1 is SNHLY and CDR2 is FYNNEI. CDR3 nucleotides: TGTGCCAGCAGGAACGGTCCCATGAACACTGAAGCTTTCTTT. As protein: CASRNGPMNTEAFF.

The rearrangement joins TRBV27 to TRBJ1-1; 8 bases agree with TRBD1. The V and J ends lost 7 bases and 0 bases, in that order; junction bases with no gene match: 10. The germline V gene encodes CDR1 MNHEY and CDR2 SMNVEV (reference sequence). The CDR3 has 16 residues. DNA for the CDR3: TGTGCCAGCAATTGGCAGGGGGCCCCGGTGAACACTGAAGCTTTCTTT. Translation gives CASNWQGAPVNTEAFF.

The genes are TRBV19 and TRBJ1-5; 8 bases fit TRBD1. J lost 4 bases, V lost 5 bases, and 10 bases had no gene match. The CDR3 runs 16 residues. Germline lookup yields CDR1 LNHDA and CDR2 SQIVND (reference sequence). Here the CDR3 DNA reads TGTGCCAGTAGTCCACGGACAGGGCTGGGGAATCAGCCCCAGCATTTT. This codes for CASSPRTGLGNQPQHF.

V is TRBV2 and J is TRBJ1-4; the D is unclear. CDR1 is SNHLY, CDR2 FYNNEI, per germline. V shed 7 bases and J shed 5 bases, with 11 bases lying between them. The CDR3 extends over 13 amino acids. Here the CDR3 reads CASKRAQNEKLFF. The CDR3, as DNA: TGTGCCAGCAAGCGGGCCCAAAATGAAAAACTGTTTTTT.

The rearrangement joins TRBV18 to TRBJ2-1, with 7 nucleotides matching TRBD1. The CDR3 runs to 16 residues. V was pared by 0 bases and J by 4 bases, with 6 bases of the junction left unmatched. Germline V gene lookup returns CDR1 KGHSH and CDR2 LQKENI. CDR3 loop: CASSPPGQPTYNEQFF. The CDR3 DNA follows: TGTGCCAGCTCACCACCGGGACAGCCCACTTACAATGAGCAGTTCTTC.

The V call is TRBV10-3, the J call TRBJ2-1, with 8 bases fitting TRBD2. The CDR3 extends over 13 amino acids. Unmatched junction bases numbered 4, after V lost 6 bases and J lost 6 bases. Germline loops: CDR1 ENHRY, CDR2 SYGVKD. The CDR3 reads CAIRPGTSNEQFF. The CDR3 DNA sequence: TGTGCCATCAGACCCGGGACTAGCAATGAGCAGTTCTTC.